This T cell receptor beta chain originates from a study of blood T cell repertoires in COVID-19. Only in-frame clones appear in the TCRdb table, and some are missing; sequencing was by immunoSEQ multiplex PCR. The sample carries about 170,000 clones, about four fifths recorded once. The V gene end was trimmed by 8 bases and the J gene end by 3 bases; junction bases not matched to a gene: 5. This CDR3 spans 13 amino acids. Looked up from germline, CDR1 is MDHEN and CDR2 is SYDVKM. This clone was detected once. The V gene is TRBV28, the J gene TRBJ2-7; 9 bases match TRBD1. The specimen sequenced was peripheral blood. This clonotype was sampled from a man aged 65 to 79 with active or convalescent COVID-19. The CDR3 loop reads CASRTGEDYEQYF. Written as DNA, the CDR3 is TGTGCCAGCCGGACAGGGGAGGACTACGAGCAGTACTTC.